This entry features one T cell receptor beta chain sequence. Its matching antigen is unknown. PCR used 60 Vbeta primers and 13 Jbeta primers. Per the study methods: The count from a later analysis was some 76 million unique TCR beta chains, some 12 million of them shared. The repertoire was sequenced with immunoSEQ multiplex PCR; TCRdb's copy has only in-frame clones and lacks some. The DNA gave D and trimming, while V, J and clone size come from that table. The top ten hold 0.3% to 0.35% of the sample, which has approximately 300,000 clones, about four fifths seen once. The data stem from a study of cytomegalovirus exposure and HLA in healthy donors. At the level of the study: There were 350 to 400 genotyped donors. Of these, about 80% fell in the genetic ancestry cluster associated with self-reported Caucasian donors.

Germline values: CDR1 MDHEN, CDR2 SYDVKM. The CDR3 totals 13 residues. V was trimmed by 6 bases and J by 3 bases, leaving 12 bases between them. Study-wide findings and caveats: A prior analysis recorded that most TCR beta V segments were productive about 87% or about 30% of the time. Reports indicate that TCR beta sequences accurately predicted the HLA-A and HLA-B alleles of most subjects.

The clonotype originates from a girl aged 2 to 10 in good health and CMV-seronegative. This chain links TRBV28 with TRBJ2-7; the D gene is possibly TRBD1 (5 bases). The sample comprised PBMCs. The CDR3 DNA follows: TGTGCCAGCAGAGTACTGGACAACTACGAGCAGTACTTC. Translated, it gives CASRVLDNYEQYF.